This T cell receptor (beta chain) stems from a study of CD8 T cells in Susac syndrome. With 3 bases removed from V and 2 bases from J, the gap between germline ends came to 7 bases. Germline loops: CDR1 SGHAT, CDR2 FQNNGV. This CDR3 spans 13 amino acids. The authors reverse transcribed about 0.5 to 1 ug RNA with random hexamers. Via MiXCR, TCRdb re-called the immunoSEQ multiplex PCR reads, giving one row per CDR3 protein. The sample records hundreds of thousands of distinct CDR3 sequences, 75% to 90% being singletons. This clonotype was recorded once. The sequence came from a human donor with multiple sclerosis. V and J are TRBV11-2 and TRBJ2-5; D is ambiguous. Input material: CD8+ T cells from PBMCs. The CDR3 here is CASSFLPQETQYF. The CDR3 DNA sequence: TGTGCCAGCAGCTTCCTCCCACAAGAGACCCAGTACTTC. The complete variable domain, with remaining parts taken from reference TRBV11-2 and TRBJ2-5, reads EAGVAQSPRYKIIEKRQSVAFWCNPISGHATLYWYQQILGQGPKLLIQFQNNGVVDDSQLPKDRFSAERLKGVDSTLKIQPAKLEDSAVYLCASSFLPQETQYFGPGTRLLVL.